The entry that follows covers one T cell receptor beta chain sequence. Its antigen remains unknown. This record belongs to a study of B cell selection in AIRE deficiency. Notes on the study in general: Of more than 3,000 shared Treg TCRbeta sequences, approximately 31% were healthy-only, 9.3% patient-only. Patient Tconv cells held about 30% of Treg sequences shared by healthy donors. CDR3s were shorter in shared Treg sequences, reflecting few non-templated nucleotide insertions.

Trimming stripped 2 bases from V and 5 bases from J, with 8 bases between. This CDR3 comprises 13 residues. In germline, CDR1 is SGHNT, CDR2 YYREEE (reference sequence). Regulatory T cells were sorted as CD4+CD25hiCD127low/negative cells. In the original processing: Approximately 5.3x10^4 patient and 9.56x10^4 healthy donor TCRbeta sequences came from Tregs. The protocol was immunoSEQ multiplex PCR, while the TCRdb copy is restricted to in-frame clones and leaves out a portion. That table gives V, J and clone size, and the DNA gave D and trimming. The table lists 15,000 to 20,000 clones, about 93% of them singletons, with roughly 0.8% in the top ten.

The rearrangement joins TRBV5-4 to TRBJ2-1; D gene ambiguous. Sequencing used CD4+CD25+ Tregs sorted from PBMCs. The TCR was taken from a human donor in good health. CDR3 in DNA: TGTGCCAGCAGCTTCATAATAAACAATGAGCAGTTCTTC. Protein product: CASSFIINNEQFF.